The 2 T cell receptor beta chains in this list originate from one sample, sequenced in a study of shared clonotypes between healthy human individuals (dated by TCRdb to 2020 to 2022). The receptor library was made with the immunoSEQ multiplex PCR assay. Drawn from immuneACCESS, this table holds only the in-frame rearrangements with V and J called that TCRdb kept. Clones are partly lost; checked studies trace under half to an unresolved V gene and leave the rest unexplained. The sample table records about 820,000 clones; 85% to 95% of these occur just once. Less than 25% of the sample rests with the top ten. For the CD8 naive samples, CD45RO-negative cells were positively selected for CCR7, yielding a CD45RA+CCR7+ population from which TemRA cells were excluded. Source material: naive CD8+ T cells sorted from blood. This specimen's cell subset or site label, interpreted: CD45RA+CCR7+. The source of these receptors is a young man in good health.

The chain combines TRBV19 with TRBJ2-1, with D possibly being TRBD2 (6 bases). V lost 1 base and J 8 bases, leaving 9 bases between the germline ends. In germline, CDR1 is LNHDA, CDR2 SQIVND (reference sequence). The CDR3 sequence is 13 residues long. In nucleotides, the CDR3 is TGTGCCAGTAGTATAGGAAGGGAGGATGAGCAGTTCTTC. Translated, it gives CASSIGREDEQFF.

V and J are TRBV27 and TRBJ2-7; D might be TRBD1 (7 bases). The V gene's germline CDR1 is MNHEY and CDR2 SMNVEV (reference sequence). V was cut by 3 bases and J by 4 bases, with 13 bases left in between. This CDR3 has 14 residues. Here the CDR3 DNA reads TGTGCCAGCAGTTTCCAGGGGGGTTCGTACGAGCAGTACTTC. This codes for CASSFQGGSYEQYF.